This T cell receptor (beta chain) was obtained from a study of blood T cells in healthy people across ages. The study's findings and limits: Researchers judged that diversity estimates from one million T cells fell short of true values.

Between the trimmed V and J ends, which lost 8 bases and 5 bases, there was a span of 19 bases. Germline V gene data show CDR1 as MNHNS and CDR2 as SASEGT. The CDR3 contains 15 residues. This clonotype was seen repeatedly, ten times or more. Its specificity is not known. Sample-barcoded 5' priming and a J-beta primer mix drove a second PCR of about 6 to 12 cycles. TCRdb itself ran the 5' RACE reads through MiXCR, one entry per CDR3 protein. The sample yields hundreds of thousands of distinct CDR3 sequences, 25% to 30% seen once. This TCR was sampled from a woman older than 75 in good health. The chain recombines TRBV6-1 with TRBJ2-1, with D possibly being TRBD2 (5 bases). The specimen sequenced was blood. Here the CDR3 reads CASLQATAGNNEQFF. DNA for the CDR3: TGTGCCAGCCTTCAGGCGACGGCGGGCAACAATGAGCAGTTCTTC.